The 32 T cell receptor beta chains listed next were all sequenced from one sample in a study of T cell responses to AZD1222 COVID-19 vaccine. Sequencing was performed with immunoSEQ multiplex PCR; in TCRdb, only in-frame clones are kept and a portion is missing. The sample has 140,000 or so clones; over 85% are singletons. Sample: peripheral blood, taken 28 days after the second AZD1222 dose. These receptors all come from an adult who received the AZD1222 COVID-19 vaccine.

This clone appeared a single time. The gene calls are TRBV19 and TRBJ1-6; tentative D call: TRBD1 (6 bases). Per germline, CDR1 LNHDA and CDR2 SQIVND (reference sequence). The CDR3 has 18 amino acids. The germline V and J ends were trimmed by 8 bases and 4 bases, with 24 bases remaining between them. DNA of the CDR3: TGTGCCAGTGGGCGCGCGGTGGGAGGGGGTCCATATAATTCACCCCTCCACTTT. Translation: CASGRAVGGGPYNSPLHF.

CDR3 bases: TGTGCCAGCAGAAACACCGGGGAGCTGTTTTTT. Translating gives CASRNTGELFF. The rearrangement uses TRBV6-6 and TRBJ2-2; D uncertain. This CDR3 is 11 amino acids long. Per the germline V gene, CDR1 is MNHNY and CDR2 is SVGAGI (reference sequence). Trimming took off 6 bases at V and 2 bases at J, with 1 base between the two ends.

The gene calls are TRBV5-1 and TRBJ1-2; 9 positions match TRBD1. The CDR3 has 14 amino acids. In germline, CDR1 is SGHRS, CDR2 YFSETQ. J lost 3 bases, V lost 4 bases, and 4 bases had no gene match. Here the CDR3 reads CASSLQGADYGYTF. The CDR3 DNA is TGCGCCAGCAGCCTACAGGGGGCCGACTATGGCTACACCTTC.

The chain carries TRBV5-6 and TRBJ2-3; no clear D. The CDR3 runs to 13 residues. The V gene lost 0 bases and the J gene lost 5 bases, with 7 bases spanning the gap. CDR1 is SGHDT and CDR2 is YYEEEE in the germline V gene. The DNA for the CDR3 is TGTGCCAGCAGCTTGGGTGGGAAAGATACGCAGTATTTT. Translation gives CASSLGGKDTQYF. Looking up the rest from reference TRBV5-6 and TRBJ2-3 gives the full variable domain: DAGVTQSPTHLIKTRGQQVTLRCSPKSGHDTVSWYQQALGQGPQFIFQYYEEEERQRGNFPDRFSGHQFPNYSSELNVNALLLGDSALYLCASSLGGKDTQYFGPGTRLTVL.

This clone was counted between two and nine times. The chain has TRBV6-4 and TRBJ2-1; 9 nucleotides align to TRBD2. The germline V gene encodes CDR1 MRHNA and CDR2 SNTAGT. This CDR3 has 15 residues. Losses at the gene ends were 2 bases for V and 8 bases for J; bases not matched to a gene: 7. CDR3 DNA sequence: TGTGCCAGCAGTGACACAGCGGGAGGTGTTGATGAGCAGTTCTTC. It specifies CASSDTAGGVDEQFF.

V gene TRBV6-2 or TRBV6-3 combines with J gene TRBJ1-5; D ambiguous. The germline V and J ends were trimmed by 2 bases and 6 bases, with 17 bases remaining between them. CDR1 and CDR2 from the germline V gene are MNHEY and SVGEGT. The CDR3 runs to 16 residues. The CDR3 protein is CASSYPGQLGGQPQHF. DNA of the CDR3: TGTGCCAGCAGTTACCCGGGCCAACTGGGCGGTCAGCCCCAGCATTTT.

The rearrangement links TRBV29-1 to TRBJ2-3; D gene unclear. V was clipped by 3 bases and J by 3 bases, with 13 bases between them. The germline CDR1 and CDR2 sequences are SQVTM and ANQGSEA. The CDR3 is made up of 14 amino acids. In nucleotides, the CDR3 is TGCAGCGTTGAGGGTGGGGTTGGGACAGATACGCAGTATTTT. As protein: CSVEGGVGTDTQYF.

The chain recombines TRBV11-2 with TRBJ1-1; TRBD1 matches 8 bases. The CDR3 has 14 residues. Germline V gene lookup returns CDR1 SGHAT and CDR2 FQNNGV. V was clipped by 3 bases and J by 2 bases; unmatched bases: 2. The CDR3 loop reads CASSFGQGNTEAFF. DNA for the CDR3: TGTGCCAGCAGCTTTGGACAGGGTAACACTGAAGCTTTCTTT.

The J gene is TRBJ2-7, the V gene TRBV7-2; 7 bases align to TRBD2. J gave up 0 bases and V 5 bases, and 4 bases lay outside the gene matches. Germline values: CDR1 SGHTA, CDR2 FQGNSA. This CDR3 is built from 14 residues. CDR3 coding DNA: TGTGCCAGCAGCCCCCAGCGGGGCTCCTACGAGCAGTACTTC. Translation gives CASSPQRGSYEQYF.

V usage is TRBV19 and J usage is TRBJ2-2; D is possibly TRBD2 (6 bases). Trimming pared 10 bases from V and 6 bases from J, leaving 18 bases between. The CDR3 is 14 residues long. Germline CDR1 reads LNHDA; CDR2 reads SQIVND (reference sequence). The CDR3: CATSAGWAPGELFF. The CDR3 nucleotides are TGTGCCACCTCAGCGGGTTGGGCACCCGGGGAGCTGTTTTTT.

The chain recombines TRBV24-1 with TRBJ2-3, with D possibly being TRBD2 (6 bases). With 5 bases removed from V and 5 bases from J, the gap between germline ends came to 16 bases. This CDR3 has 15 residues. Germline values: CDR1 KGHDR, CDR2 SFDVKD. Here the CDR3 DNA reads TGTGCCACCAGTGTCATGGGAGGAGCAGGAGATACGCAGTATTTT. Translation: CATSVMGGAGDTQYF.

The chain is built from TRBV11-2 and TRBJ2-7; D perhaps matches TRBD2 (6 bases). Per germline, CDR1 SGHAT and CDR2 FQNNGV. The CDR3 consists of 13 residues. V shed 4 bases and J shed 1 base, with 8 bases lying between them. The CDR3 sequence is CASSSGVSYEQYF. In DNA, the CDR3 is TGTGCCAGCAGCTCGGGGGTGTCCTACGAGCAGTACTTC.

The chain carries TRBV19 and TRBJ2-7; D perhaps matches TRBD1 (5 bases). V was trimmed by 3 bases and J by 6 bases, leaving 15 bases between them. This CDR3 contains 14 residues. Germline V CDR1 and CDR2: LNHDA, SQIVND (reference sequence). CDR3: CASSIGQGFGEQYF. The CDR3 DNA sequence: TGTGCCAGTAGTATCGGGCAGGGATTTGGCGAGCAGTACTTC.

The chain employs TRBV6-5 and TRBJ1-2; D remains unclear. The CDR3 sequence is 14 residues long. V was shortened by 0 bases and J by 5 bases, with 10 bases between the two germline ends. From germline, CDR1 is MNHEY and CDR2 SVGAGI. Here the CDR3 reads CASSYSIWQYGYTF. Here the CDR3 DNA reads TGTGCCAGCAGTTACTCGATATGGCAGTATGGCTACACCTTC.

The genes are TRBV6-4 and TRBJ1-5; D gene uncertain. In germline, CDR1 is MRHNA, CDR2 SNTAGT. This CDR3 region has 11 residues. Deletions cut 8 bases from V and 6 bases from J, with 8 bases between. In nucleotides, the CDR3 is TGTGCCAGCTGGCGTCGTCAGCCCCAGCATTTT. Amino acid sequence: CASWRRQPQHF.

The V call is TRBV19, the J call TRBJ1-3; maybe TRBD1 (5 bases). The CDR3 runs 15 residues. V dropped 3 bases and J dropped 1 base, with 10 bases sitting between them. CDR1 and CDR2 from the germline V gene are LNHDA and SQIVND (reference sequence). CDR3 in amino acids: CASSIIQESGNTIYF. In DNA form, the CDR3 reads TGTGCCAGTAGTATCATACAGGAATCTGGAAACACCATATATTTT.

The CDR3 coding sequence is TGCAGTGCTAGTTTAGCGGGAGGGCCTGGAGCAGATACGCAGTATTTT. It is translated as CSASLAGGPGADTQYF. This chain connects TRBV20-1 to TRBJ2-3; 11 bases map to TRBD2. CDR1 and CDR2 from the germline V gene are DFQATT and SNEGSKA (reference sequence). The CDR3 contains 16 residues. V trimming: 3 bases; J trimming: 4 bases; junction bases outside the gene matches: 9.

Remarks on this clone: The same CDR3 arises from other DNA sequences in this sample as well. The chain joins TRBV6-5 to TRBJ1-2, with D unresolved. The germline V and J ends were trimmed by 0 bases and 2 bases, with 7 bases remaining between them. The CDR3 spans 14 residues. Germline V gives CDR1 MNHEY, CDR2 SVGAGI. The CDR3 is CASSYSPVNYGYTF. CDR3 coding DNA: TGTGCCAGCAGTTACTCCCCGGTGAACTATGGCTACACCTTC.

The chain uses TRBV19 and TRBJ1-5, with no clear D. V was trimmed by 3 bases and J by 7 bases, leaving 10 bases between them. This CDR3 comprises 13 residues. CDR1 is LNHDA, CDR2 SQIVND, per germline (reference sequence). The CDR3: CASSIGQFQPQHF. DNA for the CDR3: TGTGCCAGTAGTATCGGTCAGTTCCAGCCCCAGCATTTT.

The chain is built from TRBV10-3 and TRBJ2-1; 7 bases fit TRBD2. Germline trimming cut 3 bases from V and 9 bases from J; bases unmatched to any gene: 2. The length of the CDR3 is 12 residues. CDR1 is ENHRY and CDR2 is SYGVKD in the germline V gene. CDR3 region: CAISDREAEQFF. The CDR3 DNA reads TGTGCCATCAGTGACCGGGAGGCTGAGCAGTTCTTC.

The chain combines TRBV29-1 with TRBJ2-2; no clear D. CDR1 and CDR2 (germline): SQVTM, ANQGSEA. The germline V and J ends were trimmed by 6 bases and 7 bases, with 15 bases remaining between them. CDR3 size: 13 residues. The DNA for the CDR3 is TGCAGCGTCGCCCAAAAGCGAAGCGGGGAGCTGTTTTTT. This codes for CSVAQKRSGELFF.

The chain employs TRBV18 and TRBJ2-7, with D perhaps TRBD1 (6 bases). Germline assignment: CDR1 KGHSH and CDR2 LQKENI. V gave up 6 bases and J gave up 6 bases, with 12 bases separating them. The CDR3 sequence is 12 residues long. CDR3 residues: CASSSMGAEQYF. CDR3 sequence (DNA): TGTGCCAGCTCCTCTATGGGGGCCGAGCAGTACTTC.

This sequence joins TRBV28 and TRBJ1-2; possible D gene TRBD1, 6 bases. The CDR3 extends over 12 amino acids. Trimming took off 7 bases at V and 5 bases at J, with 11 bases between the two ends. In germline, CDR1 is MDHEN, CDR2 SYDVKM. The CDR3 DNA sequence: TGTGCCAGCAACACCGGACAGTATGGCTACACCTTC. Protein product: CASNTGQYGYTF.

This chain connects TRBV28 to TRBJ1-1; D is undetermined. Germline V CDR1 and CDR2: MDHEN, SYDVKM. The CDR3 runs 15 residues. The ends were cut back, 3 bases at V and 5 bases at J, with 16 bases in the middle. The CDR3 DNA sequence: TGTGCCAGCAGTTTCCAGGCGTGGGGTGGAACTGAAGCTTTCTTT. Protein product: CASSFQAWGGTEAFF.

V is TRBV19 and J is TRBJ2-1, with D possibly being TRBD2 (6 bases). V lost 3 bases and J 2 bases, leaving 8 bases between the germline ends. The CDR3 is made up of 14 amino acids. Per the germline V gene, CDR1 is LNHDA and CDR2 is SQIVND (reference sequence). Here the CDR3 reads CASSMEGTYNEQFF. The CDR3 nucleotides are TGTGCCAGTAGTATGGAGGGGACCTACAATGAGCAGTTCTTC.

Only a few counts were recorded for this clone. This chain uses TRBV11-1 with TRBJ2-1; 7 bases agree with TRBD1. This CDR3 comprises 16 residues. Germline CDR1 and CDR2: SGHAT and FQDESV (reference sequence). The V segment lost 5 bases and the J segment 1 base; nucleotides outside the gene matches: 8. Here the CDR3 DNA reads TGTGCCAGCAGCCTCAGACAGGGTGAATCCTACAATGAGCAGTTCTTC. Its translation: CASSLRQGESYNEQFF.

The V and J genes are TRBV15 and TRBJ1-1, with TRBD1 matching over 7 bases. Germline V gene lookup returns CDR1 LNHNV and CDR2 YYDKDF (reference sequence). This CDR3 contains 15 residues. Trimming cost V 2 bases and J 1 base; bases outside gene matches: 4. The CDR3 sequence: CATSRPTGTNTEAFF. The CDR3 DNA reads TGTGCCACCAGCAGACCGACAGGGACGAACACTGAAGCTTTCTTT.

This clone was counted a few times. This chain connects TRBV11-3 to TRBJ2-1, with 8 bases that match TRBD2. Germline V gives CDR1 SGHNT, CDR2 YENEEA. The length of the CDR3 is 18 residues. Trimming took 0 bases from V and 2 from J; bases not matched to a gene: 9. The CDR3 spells CASSLDQGGSGAYNEQFF. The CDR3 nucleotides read TGTGCCAGCAGCTTAGATCAGGGCGGTAGCGGGGCCTACAATGAGCAGTTCTTC.

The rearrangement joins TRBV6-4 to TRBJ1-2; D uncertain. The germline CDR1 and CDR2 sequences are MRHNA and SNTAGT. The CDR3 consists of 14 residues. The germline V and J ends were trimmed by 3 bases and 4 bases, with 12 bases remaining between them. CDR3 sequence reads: CASSEGTEPYGYTF. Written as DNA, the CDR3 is TGTGCCAGCAGTGAGGGAACAGAACCCTATGGCTACACCTTC.

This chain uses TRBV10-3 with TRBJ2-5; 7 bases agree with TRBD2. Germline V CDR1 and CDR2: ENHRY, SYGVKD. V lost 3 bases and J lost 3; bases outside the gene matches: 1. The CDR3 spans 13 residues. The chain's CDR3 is CAISDRGEETQYF. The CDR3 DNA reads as TGTGCCATCAGTGACCGGGGGGAAGAGACCCAGTACTTC.

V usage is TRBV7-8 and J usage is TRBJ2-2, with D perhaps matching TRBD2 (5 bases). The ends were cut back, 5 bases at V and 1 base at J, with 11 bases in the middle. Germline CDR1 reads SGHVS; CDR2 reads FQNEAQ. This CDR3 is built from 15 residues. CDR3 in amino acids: CASSALGKNTGELFF. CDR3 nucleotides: TGTGCCAGCAGCGCACTCGGGAAGAACACCGGGGAGCTGTTTTTT.

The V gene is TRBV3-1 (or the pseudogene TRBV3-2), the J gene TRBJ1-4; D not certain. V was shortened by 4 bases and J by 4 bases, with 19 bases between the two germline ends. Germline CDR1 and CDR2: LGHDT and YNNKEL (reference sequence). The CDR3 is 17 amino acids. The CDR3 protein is CASSLTGSTAGNEKLFF. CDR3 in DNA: TGTGCCAGCAGCCTAACGGGGAGCACGGCGGGTAATGAAAAACTGTTTTTT.